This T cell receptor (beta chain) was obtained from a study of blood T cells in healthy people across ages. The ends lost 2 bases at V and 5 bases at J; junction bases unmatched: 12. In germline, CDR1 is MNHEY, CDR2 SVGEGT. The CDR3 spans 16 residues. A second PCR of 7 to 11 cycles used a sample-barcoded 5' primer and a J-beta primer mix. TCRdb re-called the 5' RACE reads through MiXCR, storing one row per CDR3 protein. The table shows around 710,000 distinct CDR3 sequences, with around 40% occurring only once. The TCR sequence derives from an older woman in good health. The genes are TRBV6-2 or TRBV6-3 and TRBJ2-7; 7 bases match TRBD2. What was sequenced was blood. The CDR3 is CASSYATSWVSHEQYF. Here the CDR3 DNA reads TGTGCCAGCAGTTACGCGACTAGCTGGGTAAGCCACGAGCAGTACTTC.